This TCR beta chain appears in the sequencing data of a study of Tregs in tolerant kidney transplant recipients. Method: immunoSEQ multiplex PCR; TCRdb's copy keeps in-frame clones and lacks some. Here the sample spans 50,000 or so clones, about 90% being singletons. The CDR3 covers 12 residues. V lost 6 bases and J 7 bases, leaving 16 bases between the germline ends. Germline lookup yields CDR1 SQVTM and CDR2 ANQGSEA. V and J are TRBV29-1 and TRBJ2-7; perhaps TRBD1 as D (6 bases). Sequenced material: Tregs from blood. The clonotype originates from a human donor in good health. CDR3 bases: TGCAGCGTCGATGTCGGCAGGGGTGAGCAGTACTTC. Encoded protein: CSVDVGRGEQYF.